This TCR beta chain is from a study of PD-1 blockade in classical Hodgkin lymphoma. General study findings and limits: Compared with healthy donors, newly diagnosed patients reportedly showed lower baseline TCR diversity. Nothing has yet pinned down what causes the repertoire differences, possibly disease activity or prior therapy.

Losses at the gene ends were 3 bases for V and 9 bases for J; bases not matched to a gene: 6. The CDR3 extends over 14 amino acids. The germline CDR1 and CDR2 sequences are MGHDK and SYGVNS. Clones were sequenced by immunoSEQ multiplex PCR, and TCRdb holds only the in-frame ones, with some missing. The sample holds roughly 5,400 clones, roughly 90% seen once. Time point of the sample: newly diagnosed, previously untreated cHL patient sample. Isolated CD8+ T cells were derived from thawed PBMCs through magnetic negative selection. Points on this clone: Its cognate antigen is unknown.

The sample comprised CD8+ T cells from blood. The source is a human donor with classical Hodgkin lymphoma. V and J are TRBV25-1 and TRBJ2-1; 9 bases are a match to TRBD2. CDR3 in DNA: TGTGCCAGCAGTGACGATAGACTAGCGGTTGAGCAGTTCTTC. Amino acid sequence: CASSDDRLAVEQFF.